These T cell receptor beta chains were read from a single sample in a study of shared clonotypes between healthy human individuals. Assay: immunoSEQ multiplex PCR; the TCRdb copy retains only in-frame clones and omits some. The sample lists approximately 940,000 clones, 76% occurring once. Source material: memory CD4+ T cells sorted from blood. The origin of the receptors is a man aged 18 to 35 in good health. Each CDR3 is given with its conserved first and last residue. Each record gives: clone size, J gene, CDR3 length, D gene, V gene, CDR3 DNA, CDR3 protein. The D gene is left open where the match is weak. Only some rows state a clone size, as once, few, many or a class for expanded clones.

NA | TRBJ1-1 | 13 | NA | TRBV9 | TGTGCCAGCAGCTTCGGGCAGAACACTGAAGCTTTCTTT | CASSFGQNTEAFF
NA | TRBJ2-3 | 15 | TRBD1 | TRBV28 | TGTGCCAGCAGTTCCTCACAGGGGGTAGGGCGTACGCAGTATTTT | CASSSSQGVGRTQYF
NA | TRBJ1-1 | 14 | NA | TRBV5-1 | TGCGCCAGCAGCATAAAGACAGGGAACACTGAAGCTTTCTTT | CASSIKTGNTEAFF
NA | TRBJ2-7 | 16 | TRBD1 | TRBV5-1 | TGCGCCAGCAGCTTTCGACGGGCAGGGGGTACCTACGAGCAGTACTTC | CASSFRRAGGTYEQYF
NA | TRBJ1-4 | 13 | NA | TRBV10-3 | TGTGCCATCAGTGGAGAGGTTAATGAAAAACTGTTTTTT | CAISGEVNEKLFF
NA | TRBJ1-4 | 16 | NA | TRBV15 | TGTGCCACCAGCCCAAGGTCCGGGGGAACTAATGAAAAACTGTTTTTT | CATSPRSGGTNEKLFF
once | TRBJ2-7 | 15 | NA | TRBV28 | TGTGCCAGCAGTTTAACGACAGCGACAGGAAACGAGCAGTACTTC | CASSLTTATGNEQYF
few | TRBJ1-5 | 15 | TRBD1 | TRBV5-1 | TGCGCCAGCAGCTTGACCGGACAGGGCAGACAGCCCCAGCATTTT | CASSLTGQGRQPQHF
NA | TRBJ2-1 | 13 | NA | TRBV6-5 | TGTGCCAGCAGGTACAGCTCCTACAATGAGCAGTTCTTC | CASRYSSYNEQFF
many | TRBJ1-2 | 14 | NA | TRBV7-2 | TGTGCCAGCAGCTTCGACAAGGGGGTCTATGGCTACACCTTC | CASSFDKGVYGYTF
NA | TRBJ2-7 | 12 | NA | TRBV5-4 | TGTGCCAGCAGCTGGGACAACTACGAGCAGTACTTC | CASSWDNYEQYF
NA | TRBJ2-2 | 18 | TRBD2 | TRBV7-3 | TGTGCCAGCAGCTTACAAGCTAGCGGGGGGACGAGCACCGGGGAGCTGTTTTTT | CASSLQASGGTSTGELFF
NA | TRBJ2-7 | 14 | TRBD1 | TRBV27 | TGTGCCAGCAGTTCCCCGGGACAGGGTGCCGAGCAGTACTTC | CASSSPGQGAEQYF
NA | TRBJ2-5 | 14 | TRBD1 | TRBV7-7 | TGTGCTAGCAGCTTAAGGACAGGGACGGAGACCCAGTACTTC | CASSLRTGTETQYF
NA | TRBJ2-3 | 14 | NA | TRBV9 | TGTGCCAGCAGTTGGACGGACATCACAGATACGCAGTATTTT | CASSWTDITDTQYF
NA | TRBJ2-1 | 13 | NA | TRBV4-2 | TGTGCCAGCAGTCTTTCCCAGGGCAATGAGCAGTTCTTC | CASSLSQGNEQFF
NA | TRBJ2-7 | 16 | TRBD1 | TRBV5-1 | TGCGCCAGCAGCTTGTTTCCAGGGACAGCCTCGTACGAGCAGTACTTC | CASSLFPGTASYEQYF
NA | TRBJ1-4 | 18 | TRBD1 | TRBV9 | TGTGCCAGCAGCGTTCGGGACAGGGTATATGCAACTAATGAAAAACTGTTTTTT | CASSVRDRVYATNEKLFF
NA | TRBJ2-7 | 14 | NA | TRBV28 | TGTGCCAGCAGACGGGACTCCCCGACCTACGAGCAGTACTTC | CASRRDSPTYEQYF
NA | TRBJ2-7 | 11 | NA | TRBV30 | TGTGCCTGGAGTGACATTTACGAGCAGTACTTC | CAWSDIYEQYF
NA | TRBJ1-2 | 13 | TRBD1 | TRBV25-1 | TGTGCCAGCAGCGACAGGGTTGGGTATGGCTACACCTTC | CASSDRVGYGYTF
NA | TRBJ1-1 | 14 | NA | TRBV6-5 | TGTGCCAGCAGTTACGGAAACATGAACACTGAAGCTTTCTTT | CASSYGNMNTEAFF
few | TRBJ2-5 | 16 | TRBD2 | TRBV5-1 | TGCGCCAGCAGCACGGGACTAGCGGGCCCGCAAGAGACCCAGTACTTC | CASSTGLAGPQETQYF
NA | TRBJ2-3 | 11 | NA | TRBV30 | TGTGCCTGGAGCCCGCTAGATACGCAGTATTTT | CAWSPLDTQYF
NA | TRBJ2-3 | 17 | TRBD2 | TRBV4-1 | TGCGCCAGCAGCCAAGGGGCCAGCGGGGGTTTCACAGATACGCAGTATTTT | CASSQGASGGFTDTQYF
NA | TRBJ1-1 | 17 | NA | TRBV29-1 | TGCAGCGTGTCTGGGGTTCGGGGGCGGGAAGGGTCCACTGAAGCTTTCTTT | CSVSGVRGREGSTEAFF
NA | TRBJ2-5 | 16 | NA | TRBV6-5 | TGTGCCAGCAGTTACTCTGGTTCTCTAGGCCAAGAGACCCAGTACTTC | CASSYSGSLGQETQYF
NA | TRBJ2-2 | 15 | TRBD1 | TRBV11-3 | TGTGCCAGCAGCTGGGGACAGGGAAGCACCGGGGAGCTGTTTTTT | CASSWGQGSTGELFF
NA | TRBJ1-4 | 14 | TRBD1 | TRBV6-5 | TGTGCCAGCATGGACAGGGATACTAATGAAAAACTGTTTTTT | CASMDRDTNEKLFF
few | TRBJ2-3 | 15 | NA | TRBV15 | TGTGCCACCAGCAGAGAACAGCATATCACAGATACGCAGTATTTT | CATSREQHITDTQYF
NA | TRBJ1-2 | 14 | TRBD1 | TRBV7-9 | TGTGCCAGCAACCCAACGGGGACAGGGGAAGGCTACACCTTC | CASNPTGTGEGYTF
NA | TRBJ2-5 | 14 | NA | TRBV2 | TGTGCCAGCTCTGAGGGGTGGAGGGGAGAGACCCAGTACTTC | CASSEGWRGETQYF
NA | TRBJ2-1 | 18 | NA | TRBV12-2 | TGTGCAAGTCGCTTATGGGCGGGGGACCGCACCGACTACAATGAGCAGTTCTTC | CASRLWAGDRTDYNEQFF
NA | TRBJ1-1 | 17 | NA | TRBV6-1 | TGTGCCAGCAGTCAAGCAGGGTGGTATAAACCGGACACTGAAGCTTTCTTT | CASSQAGWYKPDTEAFF
NA | TRBJ1-5 | 15 | TRBD1 | TRBV28 | TGTGCCAGCACCCTAGGACAGGGGGATAGTCAGCCCCAGCATTTT | CASTLGQGDSQPQHF
NA | TRBJ2-3 | 14 | NA | TRBV4-3 | TGCGCCAGCAGCCAGAGAGGGAGCACAGATACGCAGTATTTT | CASSQRGSTDTQYF
few | TRBJ2-3 | 17 | NA | TRBV21-1 | TGTGCCAGCAGCAAAGTTACGGGACAGGGGGCAAGGGATACGCAGTATTTT | CASSKVTGQGARDTQYF
NA | TRBJ2-5 | 14 | NA | TRBV5-6 | TGTGCCAGCAGCTTGGATCAGCGGCAAGAGACCCAATACTTC | CASSLDQRQETQYF
NA | TRBJ2-7 | 15 | NA | TRBV5-1 | TGCGCCAGCCGGTTACAACTGACGGGCTTGGACGAGCAGTACTTC | CASRLQLTGLDEQYF
NA | TRBJ2-1 | 16 | NA | TRBV11-2 | TGTGCCAGCAGCCTCCCTCGGAACACCGGGGTAAATGAGCAGTTCTTC | CASSLPRNTGVNEQFF
NA | TRBJ2-7 | 14 | NA | TRBV7-9 | TGTGCCAGCAGCTTGGGTCTTCATCCCTACGAGCAGTACTTC | CASSLGLHPYEQYF
NA | TRBJ1-5 | 15 | NA | TRBV7-2 | TGTGCCAGCAGCTTAGCTGTGGGATCAAATCAGCCCCAGCATTTT | CASSLAVGSNQPQHF
NA | TRBJ2-7 | 14 | TRBD2 | TRBV6-1 | TGTGCCAGCAGGGCGACTAGCGGCTCCTACGAGCAGTACTTC | CASRATSGSYEQYF
NA | TRBJ2-1 | 16 | NA | TRBV4-3 | TGCGCCAGCAGCCAAGAAGGAACCAGGGGAAACAATGAGCAGTTCTTC | CASSQEGTRGNNEQFF
NA | TRBJ1-3 | 16 | NA | TRBV11-2 | TGTGCCAGCAGTCGATCGGCAGCAGGGAAGGGAAACACCATATATTTT | CASSRSAAGKGNTIYF
NA | TRBJ1-5 | 15 | TRBD1 | TRBV28 | TGTGCCAGTACCCCCTCGACAGGGGGCGGTCAGCCCCAGCATTTT | CASTPSTGGGQPQHF
NA | TRBJ2-7 | 15 | TRBD1 | TRBV5-4 | TGTGCCAGCAGCTCGACCGGGACAGGGGCCTACGAGCAGTACTTC | CASSSTGTGAYEQYF
NA | TRBJ2-1 | 14 | NA | TRBV21-1 | TGTGCCAGCGCCACAGGACAGGGGAAGAGTGAGCAGTTCTTC | CASATGQGKSEQFF
NA | TRBJ2-1 | 14 | NA | TRBV7-7 | TGTGCTAGCAGCTTATCGGAAGCCTACAATGAGCAGTTCTTC | CASSLSEAYNEQFF
once | TRBJ2-3 | 16 | TRBD2 | TRBV6-4 | TGTGCCAGCAGTGAATTTAGCGGGAGTGGCACAGATACGCAGTATTTT | CASSEFSGSGTDTQYF
few | TRBJ1-3 | 13 | NA | TRBV10-2 | TGCGCCACGAAAACGGGACAAGGAAACACCATATATTTT | CATKTGQGNTIYF
many | TRBJ1-2 | 13 | NA | TRBV19 | TGTGCCAGTAGTCCCAGGGGAGACTATGGCTACACCTTC | CASSPRGDYGYTF
NA | TRBJ2-3 | 13 | NA | TRBV5-1 | TGCGCCAGCAGCTATCAGGGGACAGATACGCAGTATTTT | CASSYQGTDTQYF
few | TRBJ1-6 | 16 | NA | TRBV9 | TGTGCCAGCAGCGTAGGCATTAGCTCCTATAATTCACCCCTCCACTTT | CASSVGISSYNSPLHF
NA | TRBJ1-2 | 13 | NA | TRBV5-1 | TGCGCCAGCAGCTTGGGCCATAACTATGGCTACACCTTC | CASSLGHNYGYTF
few | TRBJ1-3 | 11 | NA | TRBV10-1 | TGCGCCAGCAGCCTACGGTACACCATATATTTT | CASSLRYTIYF